The rows below give T cell receptor beta chains drawn from one sample of a study of spatial heterogeneity in lung cancer. Via MiXCR, TCRdb re-called the 5' RACE reads, giving one row per CDR3 protein. The data show some 87,000 distinct CDR3 sequences, roughly 10% seen once. The sequencing used PBMCs, collected at surgery. The receptors originated from a male donor with early-stage non-small cell lung cancer. The conserved cysteine and the conserved F or W are not part of the CDR3 here. The D gene is left open where the match is weak.

D,length,V,J,CDR3
TRBD1,12,TRBV5-6,TRBJ1-2,ASSLARGLSGYT
.,12,TRBV2,TRBJ2-6,ASKESSGANVLT
.,12,TRBV20-1,TRBJ1-1,SARNEDRSAEAF
TRBD1,13,TRBV3-1,TRBJ2-7,ASSQDWTGGNEQY
TRBD2,13,TRBV20-1,TRBJ2-3,SAPTSGRALDTQY
.,10,TRBV29-1,TRBJ2-5,SALLGGETQY
.,13,TRBV5-1,TRBJ2-3,ASSPSLARTDTQY
TRBD2,14,TRBV15,TRBJ2-7,ATSTGHIQRGNEQY
TRBD1,12,TRBV5-1,TRBJ1-6,ASSRAGGNSPLH
.,13,TRBV10-1,TRBJ2-7,ASSEYRQGGYEQY
.,11,TRBV18,TRBJ1-1,ASSPPIYTEAF
TRBD2,11,TRBV12-3/TRBV12-4,TRBJ2-7,ASTLRGGREQY
.,10,TRBV6-5,TRBJ2-7,ASTNLLGEQY
TRBD2,13,TRBV28,TRBJ2-3,ASSWTSGNTDTQY
.,11,TRBV24-1,TRBJ1-1,ATSADGNTEAF
.,12,TRBV7-9,TRBJ1-4,ASSLGAANEKLF
TRBD2,12,TRBV11-3,TRBJ2-7,ASSPTSGSHEQY
.,10,TRBV29-1,TRBJ2-1,SCWRGSGEQF
TRBD1,13,TRBV11-3,TRBJ2-7,ASSSGTGATYEQY
.,11,TRBV18,TRBJ2-3,ASSPFSGDTQY
.,10,TRBV6-5,TRBJ2-5,ASSSTTGTQY
.,13,TRBV28,TRBJ2-1,ASSIQGSSYNEQF
.,12,TRBV5-1,TRBJ2-3,ASSLASGSGTQY
.,11,TRBV4-2,TRBJ1-6,ASSQEGGSPLH
.,16,TRBV9,TRBJ1-2,ASSVREAGARGNYGYT
.,10,TRBV27,TRBJ1-1,ASINEGTEAF
.,11,TRBV7-2,TRBJ1-1,ASSNTLNTEAF
.,12,TRBV20-1,TRBJ2-3,SAARGGTTDTQY
.,12,TRBV2,TRBJ2-2,ASSARQITGELF
.,16,TRBV5-1,TRBJ2-1,ASSLGSAYTSSYNEQF
.,11,TRBV20-1,TRBJ2-3,SAREAGTDTQY
.,12,TRBV7-2,TRBJ2-2,ASSFNRDTGELF
.,13,TRBV6-2/TRBV6-3,TRBJ1-4,ASSYSSGWVEKLF
.,12,TRBV20-1,TRBJ2-5,SARDRRGRETQY
TRBD1,11,TRBV11-3,TRBJ2-1,ASSVTGGNEQF
.,14,TRBV6-5,TRBJ2-3,ASSYSKGTPTDTQY